This TCR beta chain is from a study of cytomegalovirus exposure and HLA in healthy donors. PCR involved 60 Vbeta and 13 Jbeta primers. Authors' processing steps: An analysis performed later counted 75 million to 80 million unique TCR beta chains (approximately 10 million of them shared). The assay was immunoSEQ multiplex PCR, and TCRdb's table has in-frame clones only and misses some. V and J calls and clone size are as listed in that table; D and trimming were resolved from the DNA. The table lists a few hundred thousand clones, 80% of them singletons. CDR1 and CDR2 (germline): MDHEN, SYDVKM. V lost 2 bases, J lost 5 bases, and 7 bases stayed unmatched. The CDR3 has 17 amino acids. General observations from the study: Investigators reported 150 to 200 TCR beta chains as tied to cytomegalovirus.

Remarks on this clone: The antigen remains undetermined.

Sequenced: PBMCs. This clonotype was obtained from a girl aged 2 to 10 in good health and CMV-seronegative. The chain recombines TRBV28 with TRBJ2-3; TRBD2 matches 13 bases. The CDR3 reads CASSLIGLAGVRDTQYF. The DNA of the CDR3 is TGTGCCAGCAGTTTAATTGGACTAGCGGGAGTTAGAGATACGCAGTATTTT.